This TCR beta chain was retrieved from a study of T cells in Graves' hyperthyroidism and ophthalmopathy. As for the study in general: Peripheral blood was collected at initial diagnosis, before any treatment.

CDR1 is SGHRS and CDR2 is YFSETQ in the germline V gene. The ends lost 1 base at V and 0 bases at J; junction bases unmatched: 2. CDR3 size: 16 residues. From RNA transcripts, TCR beta CDR3 regions were amplified. HTBI primers were used for first-round RT-PCR of the TCR CDR3. From the multiplex PCR reads, TCRdb called clonotypes with MiXCR, one entry per CDR3 protein. Altogether 300,000 to 400,000 distinct CDR3 sequences are present, over 10% being singletons, with the ten largest covering around 9.2%. The sample taken for sequencing was blood. This sequence joins TRBV5-1 and TRBJ2-7; 12 nucleotides agree with TRBD2. This TCR was recovered from a woman between 18 and 30 years old with Graves' hyperthyroidism. This chain's CDR3 is CASSLRTSGTSYEQYF. In nucleotides, the CDR3 is TGCGCCAGCAGCTTGCGGACTAGCGGGACCTCCTACGAGCAGTACTTC.